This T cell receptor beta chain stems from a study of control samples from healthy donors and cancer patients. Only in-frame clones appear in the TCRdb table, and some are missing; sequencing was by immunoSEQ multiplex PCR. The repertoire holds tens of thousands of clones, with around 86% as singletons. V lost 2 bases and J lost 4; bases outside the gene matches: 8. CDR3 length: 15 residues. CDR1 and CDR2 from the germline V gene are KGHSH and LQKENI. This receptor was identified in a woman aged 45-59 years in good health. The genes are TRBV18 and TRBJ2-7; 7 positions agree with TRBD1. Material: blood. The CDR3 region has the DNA TGTGCCAGCTCACCAGGAACGGACAGGAGATACGAGCAGTACTTC. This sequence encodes CASSPGTDRRYEQYF.